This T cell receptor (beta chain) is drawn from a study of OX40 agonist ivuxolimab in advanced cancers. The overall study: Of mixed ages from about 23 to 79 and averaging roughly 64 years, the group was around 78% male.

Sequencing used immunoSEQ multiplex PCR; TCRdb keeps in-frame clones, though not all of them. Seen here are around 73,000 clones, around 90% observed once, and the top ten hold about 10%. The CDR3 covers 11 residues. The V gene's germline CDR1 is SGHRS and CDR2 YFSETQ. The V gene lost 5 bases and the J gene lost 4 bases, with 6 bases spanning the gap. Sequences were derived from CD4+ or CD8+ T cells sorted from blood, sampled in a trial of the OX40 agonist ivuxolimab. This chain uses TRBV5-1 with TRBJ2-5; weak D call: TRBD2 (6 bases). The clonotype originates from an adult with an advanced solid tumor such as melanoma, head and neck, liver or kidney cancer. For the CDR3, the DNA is TGCGCCAGCAGACTAGCAGAGACCCAGTACTTC. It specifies CASRLAETQYF.